This T cell receptor beta chain came from a study of T cell responses to AZD1222 COVID-19 vaccine. Sequenced by immunoSEQ multiplex PCR; TCRdb stores in-frame clones only, minus some. The table has fewer than 110,000 clones, less than 95% seen once; the top ten hold 1.3%. This specimen consisted of peripheral blood, obtained on day 0 of AZD1222 vaccination. The TCR was taken from an adult in good health.

The CDR3 is CASSGTGGPETQYF. CDR3 nucleotides: TGTGCCAGCAGCGGGACAGGGGGCCCAGAGACCCAGTACTTC. This chain uses TRBV11-3 with TRBJ2-5; 12 nucleotides agree with TRBD1. Losses at the gene ends were 5 bases for V and 4 bases for J; bases not matched to a gene: 2. The CDR3 length is 14 residues. CDR1 and CDR2 (germline): SGHNT, YENEEA. Combining the CDR3 with reference TRBV11-3 and TRBJ2-5 gives the whole variable domain EAGVVQSPRYKIIEKKQPVAFWCNPISGHNTLYWYLQNLGQGPELLIRYENEEAVDDSQLPKDRFSAERLKGVDSTLKIQPAELGDSAVYLCASSGTGGPETQYFGPGTRLLVL.